This T cell receptor (beta chain) was sequenced for a study of cytomegalovirus exposure and HLA in healthy donors. The wider study: As an earlier analysis found, about 190 million T cells yielded about 120 million unique TCR beta sequences.

In germline, CDR1 is SEHNR, CDR2 FQNEAQ (reference sequence). The CDR3 is made up of 11 amino acids. PCR was performed using 60 Vbeta and 13 Jbeta primers. Data came from immunoSEQ multiplex PCR; TCRdb stores just in-frame clones and leaves some out. Among approximately 290,000 clones listed, 75% to 90% were seen once. Of note for this clone: Germline and junction disagree at one end, which may indicate a read error.

Source material: PBMCs. This receptor was obtained from a girl aged 2 to 9 in good health and CMV-seronegative. The J gene is TRBJ2-5, the V gene TRBV7-9, with D possibly TRBD1 on 5 matching bases. In DNA form, the CDR3 reads TGTACCAGCAGTCAGGGCGAGACCCAGTACTTC. It translates to CTSSQGETQYF.